These 13 T cell receptor beta chains were all obtained from the same sample, sequenced in a study of CD8 T cells in ankylosing spondylitis. TCRdb re-derived calls from the 5' RACE reads in MiXCR, one entry per CDR3 protein. This table holds about 250,000 distinct CDR3 sequences, roughly 32% found once. Sequencing was performed on blood, either unsorted or a sorted T cell fraction (not recorded which). The receptors originated from a male donor with ankylosing spondylitis or in good health (not recorded which).

The chain recombines TRBV12-3 or TRBV12-4 with TRBJ2-7, with D perhaps assigned TRBD1 or TRBD2 (5 bases each). Trimming removed 3 bases at V and 7 bases at J, with 13 bases between. The CDR3 is 13 amino acids. The CDR3 DNA is TGTGCCAGCAGTTTTGGGGACCACATAGAGCAGTACTTC. This gives the protein CASSFGDHIEQYF.

In this sample, this clonotype turned up a few times. The chain uses TRBV6-5 and TRBJ2-7, with D perhaps assigned TRBD1 or TRBD2 (5 bases each). Germline CDR1 is MNHEY and CDR2 is SVGAGI. Trimming left V 2 bases short and J 4 bases short, with 12 bases between. The CDR3 contains 14 residues. The CDR3 here is CASSYRDGSYEQYF. The CDR3 region has the DNA TGTGCCAGCAGTTACCGGGACGGCTCATACGAGCAGTACTTC.

This clonotype showed up just a few times. V usage is TRBV28 and J usage is TRBJ2-7; TRBD2 aligns across 13 bases. Germline-derived CDR1 and CDR2 are MDHEN and SYDVKM. V shed 8 bases and J 2 bases; nucleotides not matched to a gene: 3. The CDR3 consists of 14 residues. The CDR3 reads CASSGTSGTYEQYF. As DNA, the CDR3 is TGTGCCAGCTCCGGGACTAGCGGGACCTACGAGCAGTACTTC.

This clonotype has just a few counts. The chain uses TRBV20-1 and TRBJ2-2; TRBD1 might be the D (6 bases). The CDR3 runs 13 residues. Germline assignment: CDR1 DFQATT and CDR2 SNEGSKA (reference sequence). V was cut by 2 bases and J by 6 bases, with 10 bases left in between. For the CDR3, the DNA is TGCAGTGCTAGACTCCAGGGGTCCGGGGAGCTGTTTTTT. Residues: CSARLQGSGELFF.

In its sample, this clonotype was seen a few times. The V call is TRBV20-1, the J call TRBJ2-7, with D possibly being TRBD2 (5 bases). The CDR3 runs to 12 residues. The V end lost 2 bases, the J end lost 5 bases, and 10 bases lay between the germline ends. The germline V gene has CDR1 DFQATT and CDR2 SNEGSKA (reference sequence). In DNA form, the CDR3 reads TGCAGTGCTAGACTTGCCGGGGACGAGCAGTACTTC. Its translation: CSARLAGDEQYF.

This clonotype came up a few times. This chain links TRBV20-1 with TRBJ2-2; 9 nucleotides line up with TRBD1. CDR3 size: 16 residues. Germline V lookup: CDR1 DFQATT, CDR2 SNEGSKA (reference sequence). The V and J ends lost 2 bases and 3 bases, in that order; junction bases with no gene match: 7. The CDR3 reads CSARSSGQGYTGELFF. CDR3 nucleotides: TGCAGTGCTAGATCGAGCGGACAGGGGTACACCGGGGAGCTGTTTTTT.

This clonotype was detected only a few times. The rearrangement uses TRBV20-1 and TRBJ1-1; 8 positions agree with TRBD1. J was trimmed by 5 bases and V by 5 bases; bases with no gene match: 7. The CDR3 consists of 13 residues. CDR1 is DFQATT, CDR2 SNEGSKA, per germline (reference sequence). CDR3 loop: CSAPLTGETEAFF. CDR3 bases: TGCAGTGCTCCGTTGACAGGGGAAACTGAAGCTTTCTTT.

In regard to this clonotype: A much more abundant neighbour one base away suggests this may be a read error. The chain is built from TRBV6-2 or TRBV6-3 and TRBJ2-1, with 10 bases fitting TRBD2. The junction had 9 bases not matched to a gene; V was cut back by 10 bases and J by 9 bases. Germline V gives CDR1 MNHEY, CDR2 SVGEGT. The CDR3 length is 13 residues. The CDR3 DNA reads as TGTGCCACCAGCATAGCGGGGGGCGTTGAGCAGTTCTTC. Amino acids: CATSIAGGVEQFF.

The chain uses TRBV7-2 and TRBJ2-5; 14 bases map to TRBD2. Germline CDR1 and CDR2: SGHTA and FQGNSA. This CDR3 is built from 17 residues. Unmatched junction bases numbered 10, after V lost 5 bases and J lost 5 bases. The CDR3 sequence is CASSPTSGGESVETQYF. In DNA, the CDR3 is TGTGCCAGCAGCCCGACTAGCGGGGGGGAATCGGTGGAGACCCAGTACTTC.

This clonotype has just a few counts. The chain recombines TRBV20-1 with TRBJ2-7; 10 bases are shared with TRBD2. This CDR3 is built from 13 residues. The germline CDR1 and CDR2 sequences are DFQATT and SNEGSKA (reference sequence). Here the CDR3 DNA reads TGCAATACGAATAGCGGGGGGCCCTACGAGCAGTACTTC. It is translated as CNTNSGGPYEQYF.

This chain connects TRBV7-9 to TRBJ2-1; 7 bases align to TRBD2. CDR1 is SEHNR, CDR2 FQNEAQ, per germline (reference sequence). The trim removed 5 bases at V and 0 bases at J, leaving 7 bases unmatched. The CDR3 totals 16 residues. CDR3 DNA sequence: TGTGCCAGCAGCGGCCCGGGGGGAAGCTCCTACAATGAGCAGTTCTTC. As protein: CASSGPGGSSYNEQFF. Together with reference TRBV7-9 and TRBJ2-1, the CDR3 gives the full variable domain: DTGVSQNPRHKITKRGQNVTFRCDPISEHNRLYWYRQTLGQGPEFLTYFQNEAQLEKSRLLSDRFSAERPKGSFSTLEIQRTEQGDSAMYLCASSGPGGSSYNEQFFGPGTRLTVL.

This clonotype has just a few counts. This CDR3 reads CASSQSTGRLGYEQYF. As DNA, the CDR3 is TGTGCCAGCAGTCAAAGTACAGGGAGATTGGGTTACGAGCAGTACTTC. The V and J genes are TRBV7-9 and TRBJ2-7; TRBD1 is a possible D gene (6 bases). CDR1 is SEHNR, CDR2 FQNEAQ, per germline (reference sequence). This CDR3 spans 16 amino acids. V gave up 6 bases and J gave up 4 bases, with 22 bases separating them. The full variable domain, its missing parts supplied by reference TRBV7-9 and TRBJ2-7, is DTGVSQNPRHKITKRGQNVTFRCDPISEHNRLYWYRQTLGQGPEFLTYFQNEAQLEKSRLLSDRFSAERPKGSFSTLEIQRTEQGDSAMYLCASSQSTGRLGYEQYFGPGTRLTVT.

The rearrangement uses TRBV5-5 and TRBJ1-1; weak D call: TRBD1 (6 bases). Trimming stripped 0 bases from V and 5 bases from J, with 14 bases between. Germline assignment: CDR1 SGHKS and CDR2 YYEKEE (reference sequence). This CDR3 region has 15 residues. The CDR3 sequence is CASSLAWGQGTEAFF. In nucleotides, the CDR3 is TGTGCCAGCAGCTTGGCCTGGGGGCAGGGAACTGAAGCTTTCTTT.